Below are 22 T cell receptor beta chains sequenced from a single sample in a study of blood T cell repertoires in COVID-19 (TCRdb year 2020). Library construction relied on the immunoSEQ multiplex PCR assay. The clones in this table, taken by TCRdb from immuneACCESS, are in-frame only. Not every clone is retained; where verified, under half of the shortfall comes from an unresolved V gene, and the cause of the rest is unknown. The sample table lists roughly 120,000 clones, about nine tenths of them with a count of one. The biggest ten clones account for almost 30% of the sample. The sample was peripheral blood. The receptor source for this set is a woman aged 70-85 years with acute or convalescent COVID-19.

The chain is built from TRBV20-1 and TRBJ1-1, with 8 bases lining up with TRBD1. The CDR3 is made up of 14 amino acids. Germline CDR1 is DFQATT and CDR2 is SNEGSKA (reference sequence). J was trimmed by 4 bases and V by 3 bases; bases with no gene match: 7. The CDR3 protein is CSASYQGASTEAFF. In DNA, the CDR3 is TGCAGTGCTAGTTATCAGGGGGCAAGCACTGAAGCTTTCTTT.

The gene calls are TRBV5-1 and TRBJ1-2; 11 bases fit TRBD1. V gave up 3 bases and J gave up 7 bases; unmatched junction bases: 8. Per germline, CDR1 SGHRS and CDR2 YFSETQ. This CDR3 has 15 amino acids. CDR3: CASSSPGTGGSGYTF. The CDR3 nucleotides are TGCGCCAGCAGCTCACCCGGGACAGGGGGAAGTGGCTACACCTTC.

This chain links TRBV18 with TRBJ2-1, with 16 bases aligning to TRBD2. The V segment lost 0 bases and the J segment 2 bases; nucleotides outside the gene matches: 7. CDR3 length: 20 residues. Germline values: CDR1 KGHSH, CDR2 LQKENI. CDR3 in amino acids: CASSPPQGTSGGGTYNEQFF. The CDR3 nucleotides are TGTGCCAGCTCACCACCACAAGGGACTAGCGGGGGGGGAACCTACAATGAGCAGTTCTTC.

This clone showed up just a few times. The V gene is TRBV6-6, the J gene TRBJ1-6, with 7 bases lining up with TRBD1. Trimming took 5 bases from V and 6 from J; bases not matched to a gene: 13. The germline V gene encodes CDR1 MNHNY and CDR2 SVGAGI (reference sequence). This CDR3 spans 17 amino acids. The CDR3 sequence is CASSQREGATPNSPLHF. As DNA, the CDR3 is TGTGCCAGCAGTCAAAGAGAGGGGGCGACCCCTAATTCACCCCTCCACTTT.

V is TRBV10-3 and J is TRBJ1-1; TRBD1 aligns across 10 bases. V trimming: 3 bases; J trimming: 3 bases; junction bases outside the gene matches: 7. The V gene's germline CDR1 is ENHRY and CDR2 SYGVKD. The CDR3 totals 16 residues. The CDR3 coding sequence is TGTGCCATCAGTGACTACGCCGGGACAGGGGACACTGAAGCTTTCTTT. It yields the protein CAISDYAGTGDTEAFF.

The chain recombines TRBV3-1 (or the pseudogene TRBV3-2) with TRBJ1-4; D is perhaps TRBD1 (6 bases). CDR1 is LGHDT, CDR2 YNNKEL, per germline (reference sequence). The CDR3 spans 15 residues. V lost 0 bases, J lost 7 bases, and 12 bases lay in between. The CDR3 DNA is TGTGCCAGCAGCCAAGATATGGCAGGGGCTGAAAAACTGTTTTTT. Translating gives CASSQDMAGAEKLFF.

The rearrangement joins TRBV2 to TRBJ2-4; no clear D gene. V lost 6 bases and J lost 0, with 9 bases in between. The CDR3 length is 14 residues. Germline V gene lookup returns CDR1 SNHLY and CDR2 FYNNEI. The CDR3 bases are TGTGCCAGCAGAGCGACCCTAGCCAAAAACATTCAGTACTTC. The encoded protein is CASRATLAKNIQYF. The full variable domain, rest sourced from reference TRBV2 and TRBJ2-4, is EPEVTQTPSHQVTQMGQEVILRCVPISNHLYFYWYRQILGQKVEFLVSFYNNEISEKSEIFDDQFSVERPDGSNFTLKIRSTKLEDSAMYFCASRATLAKNIQYFGAGTRLSVL.

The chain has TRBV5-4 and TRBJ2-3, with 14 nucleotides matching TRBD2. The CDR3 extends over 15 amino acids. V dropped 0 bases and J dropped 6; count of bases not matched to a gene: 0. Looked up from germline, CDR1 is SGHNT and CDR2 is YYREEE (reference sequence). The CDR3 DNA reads TGTGCCAGCAGCTTGGGACTAGCGGGGGGGGATACGCAGTATTTT. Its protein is CASSLGLAGGDTQYF.

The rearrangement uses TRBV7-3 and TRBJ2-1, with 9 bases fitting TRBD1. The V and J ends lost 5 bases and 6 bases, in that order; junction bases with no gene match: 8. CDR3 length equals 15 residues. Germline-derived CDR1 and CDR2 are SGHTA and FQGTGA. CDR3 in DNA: TGTGCCAGCAGCCTACTGGGACAGGGAGCCAATGAGCAGTTCTTC. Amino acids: CASSLLGQGANEQFF.

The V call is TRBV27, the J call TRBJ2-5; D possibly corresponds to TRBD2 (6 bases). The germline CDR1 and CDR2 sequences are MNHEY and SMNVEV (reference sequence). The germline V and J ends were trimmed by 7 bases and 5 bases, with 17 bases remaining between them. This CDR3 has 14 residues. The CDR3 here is CASTPGPGVETQYF. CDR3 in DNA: TGTGCCAGCACCCCGGGCCCGGGGGTGGAGACCCAGTACTTC.

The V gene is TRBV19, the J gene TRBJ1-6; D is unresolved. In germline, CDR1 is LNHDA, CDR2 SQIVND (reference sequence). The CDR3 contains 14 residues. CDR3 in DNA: TGTGCAACCGTCGGTCCGGGATTGGGTTCACCCCTCCACTTT. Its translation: CATVGPGLGSPLHF.

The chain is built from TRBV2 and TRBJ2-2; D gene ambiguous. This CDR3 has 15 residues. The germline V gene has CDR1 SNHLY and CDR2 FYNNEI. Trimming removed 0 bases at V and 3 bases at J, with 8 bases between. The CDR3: CASSEAPRDTGELFF. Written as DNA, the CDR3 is TGTGCCAGCAGTGAAGCTCCTCGAGACACCGGGGAGCTGTTTTTT.

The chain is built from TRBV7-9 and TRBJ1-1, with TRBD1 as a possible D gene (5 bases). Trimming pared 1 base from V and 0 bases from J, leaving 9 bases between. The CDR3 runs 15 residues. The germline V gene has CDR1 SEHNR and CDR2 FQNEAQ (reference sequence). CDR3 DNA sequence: TGTGCCAGCAGCTTAGGCGAAGGGGTGAACACTGAAGCTTTCTTT. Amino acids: CASSLGEGVNTEAFF.

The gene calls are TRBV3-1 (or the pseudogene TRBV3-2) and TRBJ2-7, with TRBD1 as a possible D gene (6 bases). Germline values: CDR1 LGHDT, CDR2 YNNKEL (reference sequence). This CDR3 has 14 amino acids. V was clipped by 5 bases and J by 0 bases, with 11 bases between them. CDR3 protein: CASSETGISYEQYF. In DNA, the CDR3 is TGTGCCAGCAGCGAAACAGGGATCTCCTACGAGCAGTACTTC.

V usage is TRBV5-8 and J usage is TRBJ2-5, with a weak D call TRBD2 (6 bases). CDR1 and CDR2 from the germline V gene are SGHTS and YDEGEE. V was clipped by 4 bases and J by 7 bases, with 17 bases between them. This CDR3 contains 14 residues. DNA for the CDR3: TGTGCCAGCAGCCCGCGGGGTGGCGGTGGGACCCAGTACTTC. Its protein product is CASSPRGGGGTQYF.

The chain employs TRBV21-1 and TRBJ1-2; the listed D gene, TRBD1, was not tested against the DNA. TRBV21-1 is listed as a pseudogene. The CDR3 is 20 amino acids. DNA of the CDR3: TGTGCCAGCAGCAAAGCCCAGACAGAGTTAGTTTGGGGAACTAACTATGGCTACACCTTC. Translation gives CASSKAQTELVWGTNYGYTF.

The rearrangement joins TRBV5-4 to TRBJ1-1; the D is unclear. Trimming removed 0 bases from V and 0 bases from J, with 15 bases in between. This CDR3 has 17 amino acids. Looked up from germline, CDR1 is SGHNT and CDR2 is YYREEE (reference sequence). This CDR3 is CASSLVGSPAMNTEAFF. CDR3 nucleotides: TGTGCCAGCAGCTTGGTGGGCAGCCCGGCAATGAACACTGAAGCTTTCTTT. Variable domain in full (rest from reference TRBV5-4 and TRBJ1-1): ETGVTQSPTHLIKTRGQQVTLRCSSQSGHNTVSWYQQALGQGPQFIFQYYREEENGRGNFPPRFSGLQFPNYSSELNVNALELDDSALYLCASSLVGSPAMNTEAFFGQGTRLTVV.

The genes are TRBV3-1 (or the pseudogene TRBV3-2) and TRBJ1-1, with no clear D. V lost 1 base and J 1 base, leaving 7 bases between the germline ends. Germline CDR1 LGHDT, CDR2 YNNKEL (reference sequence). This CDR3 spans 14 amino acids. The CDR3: CASSQAGPNTEAFF. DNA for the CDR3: TGTGCCAGCAGCCAAGCTGGGCCGAACACTGAAGCTTTCTTT.

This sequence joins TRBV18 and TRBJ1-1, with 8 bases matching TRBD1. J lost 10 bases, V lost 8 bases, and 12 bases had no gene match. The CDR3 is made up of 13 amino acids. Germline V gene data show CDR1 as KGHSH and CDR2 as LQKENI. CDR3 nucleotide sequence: TGTGCCAGCCAACCGGGACAGGACTACGTAGCTTTCTTT. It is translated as CASQPGQDYVAFF.

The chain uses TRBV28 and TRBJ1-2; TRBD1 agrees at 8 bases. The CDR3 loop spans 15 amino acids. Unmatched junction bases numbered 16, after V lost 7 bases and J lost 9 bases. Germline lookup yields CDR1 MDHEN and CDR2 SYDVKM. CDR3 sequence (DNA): TGTGCCAGCACTATGGTAGGGACAGGCCCATTGAGCTACACCTTC. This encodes CASTMVGTGPLSYTF.

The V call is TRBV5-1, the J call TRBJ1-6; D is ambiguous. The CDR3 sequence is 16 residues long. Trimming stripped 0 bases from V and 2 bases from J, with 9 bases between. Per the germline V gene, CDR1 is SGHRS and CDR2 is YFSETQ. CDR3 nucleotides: TGCGCCAGCAGCTTGGGGGGAGGCGCCTATAATTCACCCCTCCACTTT. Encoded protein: CASSLGGGAYNSPLHF.

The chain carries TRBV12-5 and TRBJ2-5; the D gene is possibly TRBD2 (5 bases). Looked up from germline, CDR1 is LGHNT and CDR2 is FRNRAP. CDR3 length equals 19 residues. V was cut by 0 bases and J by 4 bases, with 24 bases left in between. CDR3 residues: CASGLVLLSRSGFTETQYF. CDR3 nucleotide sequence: TGTGCTAGTGGTTTGGTACTTCTGAGTCGTTCGGGGTTCACAGAGACCCAGTACTTC. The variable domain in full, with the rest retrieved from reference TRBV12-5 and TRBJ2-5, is DARVTQTPRHKVTEMGQEVTMRCQPILGHNTVFWYRQTMMQGLELLAYFRNRAPLDDSGMPKDRFSAEMPDATLATLKIQPSEPRDSAVYFCASGLVLLSRSGFTETQYFGPGTRLLVL.